This T cell receptor (beta chain) is from a study of cytomegalovirus exposure and HLA in healthy donors. V trimming: 6 bases; J trimming: 1 base; junction bases outside the gene matches: 7. CDR3 length equals 15 residues. Germline values: CDR1 MNHNS, CDR2 SASEGT. Notes on the study in general: Associated with cytomegalovirus, according to the listing, were 150 to 200 TCR beta chains. Per published accounts, TCR beta sequences correctly predicted the HLA-A and HLA-B alleles of most subjects. High sensitivity and specificity were reportedly achieved when the classifier diagnosed cytomegalovirus status.

This clone came up a few times. Its cognate antigen is unknown. A multiplex PCR was run with 60 Vbeta primers and 13 Jbeta primers. Sequenced by immunoSEQ multiplex PCR; TCRdb stores in-frame clones only, minus some. The sample lists about 110,000 clones, over 60% seen once, with less than 3% in the top ten. J is TRBJ1-1 and V is TRBV6-1, with 8 bases lining up with TRBD1. The source of this sequence is a woman aged 55-75 years in good health and CMV-seropositive. The sample comprised PBMCs. CDR3 residues: CASRKQGAKNTEAFF. The CDR3 DNA reads as TGTGCCAGCAGAAAGCAGGGGGCGAAGAACACTGAAGCTTTCTTT.